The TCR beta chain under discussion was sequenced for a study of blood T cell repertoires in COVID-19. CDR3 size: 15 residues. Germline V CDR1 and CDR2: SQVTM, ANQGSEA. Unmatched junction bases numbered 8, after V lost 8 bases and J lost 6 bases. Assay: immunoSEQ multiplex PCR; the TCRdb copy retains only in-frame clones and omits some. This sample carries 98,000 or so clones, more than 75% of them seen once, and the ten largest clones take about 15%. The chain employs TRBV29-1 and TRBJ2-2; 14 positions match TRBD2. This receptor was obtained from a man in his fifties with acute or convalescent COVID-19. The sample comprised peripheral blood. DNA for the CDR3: TGCAGCATCGGGACTAGCGGGAGTGTCGCCGGGGAGCTGTTTTTT. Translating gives CSIGTSGSVAGELFF.